This T cell receptor (beta chain) comes out of a study of blood T cell repertoires in COVID-19. Study at large: The origin of the acute and convalescent COVID-19 samples was the United States, Italy and Spain. T cells, B-cell-depleted T cells, or PBMCs supplied cDNA or gDNA.

The table lists this clone with a few counts. Participants spanned ages about 18 to 90 years and resided in 24 US areas. The study counted Cohort 3 donors as recovered given two negative PCRs, clearance, or symptom resolution. The table came from immunoSEQ multiplex PCR; TCRdb's copy has only in-frame clones and leaves some out. In the table there are 170,000 or so clones, more than 80% of which are singletons. The CDR3 spans 14 residues. Germline CDR1 is LGHNA and CDR2 is YNFKEQ. V dropped 4 bases and J dropped 8 bases, with 17 bases sitting between them. The source of this sequence is a man aged 35 to 55 who had recovered from COVID-19. The specimen was PBMCs or T cells enriched from blood (not recorded which). This sequence joins TRBV4-2 and TRBJ1-2; D possibly corresponds to TRBD1 (6 bases). The CDR3 sequence: CASSPIGGGGGYTF. The CDR3 DNA follows: TGTGCCAGCAGCCCCATAGGGGGGGGTGGCGGCTACACCTTC.